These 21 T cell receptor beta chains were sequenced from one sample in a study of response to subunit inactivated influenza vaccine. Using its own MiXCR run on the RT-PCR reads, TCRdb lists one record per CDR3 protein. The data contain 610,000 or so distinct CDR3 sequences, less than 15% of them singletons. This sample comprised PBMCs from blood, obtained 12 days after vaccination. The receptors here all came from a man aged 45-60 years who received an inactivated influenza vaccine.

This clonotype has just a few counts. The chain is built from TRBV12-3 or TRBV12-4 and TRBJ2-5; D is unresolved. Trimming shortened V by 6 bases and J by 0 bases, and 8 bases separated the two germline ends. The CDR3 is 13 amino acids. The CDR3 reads CASSTLYQETQYF. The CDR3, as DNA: TGTGCCAGCAGCACCTTGTACCAAGAGACCCAGTACTTC.

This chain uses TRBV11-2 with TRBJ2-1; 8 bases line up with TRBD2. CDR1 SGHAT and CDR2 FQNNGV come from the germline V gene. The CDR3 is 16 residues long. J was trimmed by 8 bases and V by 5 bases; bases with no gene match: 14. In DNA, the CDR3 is TGTGCCAGCAGCCCGGGACTAGTTGTAGGCGGGGATGAGCAGTTCTTC. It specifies CASSPGLVVGGDEQFF.

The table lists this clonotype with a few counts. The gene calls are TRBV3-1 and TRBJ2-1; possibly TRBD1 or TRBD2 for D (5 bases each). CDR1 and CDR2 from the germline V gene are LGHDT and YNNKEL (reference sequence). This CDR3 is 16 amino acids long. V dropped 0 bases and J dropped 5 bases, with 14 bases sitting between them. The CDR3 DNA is TGTGCCAGCAGCCAAGATGTGGCAGTGGGGGACAATGAGCAGTTCTTC. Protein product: CASSQDVAVGDNEQFF.

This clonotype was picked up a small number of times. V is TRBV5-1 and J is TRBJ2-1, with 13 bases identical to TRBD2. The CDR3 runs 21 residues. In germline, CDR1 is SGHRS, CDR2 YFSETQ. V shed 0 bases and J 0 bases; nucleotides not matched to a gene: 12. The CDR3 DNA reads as TGCGCCAGCAGCTTGGCCGAACCGGGACTAGCGGGACTGAGCTCCTACAATGAGCAGTTCTTC. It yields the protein CASSLAEPGLAGLSSYNEQFF.

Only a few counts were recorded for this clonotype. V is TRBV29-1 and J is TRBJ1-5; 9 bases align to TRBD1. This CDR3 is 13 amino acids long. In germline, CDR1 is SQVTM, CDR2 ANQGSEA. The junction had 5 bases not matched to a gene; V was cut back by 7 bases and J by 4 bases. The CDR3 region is CSAGQGQNQPQHF. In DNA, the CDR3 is TGCAGCGCTGGACAGGGGCAAAATCAGCCCCAGCATTTT.

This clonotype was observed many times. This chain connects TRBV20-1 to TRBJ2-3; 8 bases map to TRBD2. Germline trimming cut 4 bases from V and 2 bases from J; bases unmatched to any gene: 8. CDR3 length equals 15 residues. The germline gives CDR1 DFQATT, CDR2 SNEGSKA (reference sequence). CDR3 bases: TGCAGTGCTAACCCCGGGACTAGGTTCACAGATACGCAGTATTTT. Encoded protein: CSANPGTRFTDTQYF.

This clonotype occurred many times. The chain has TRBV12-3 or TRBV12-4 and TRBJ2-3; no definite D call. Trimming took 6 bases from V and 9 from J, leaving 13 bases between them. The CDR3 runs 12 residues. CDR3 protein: CASSPEASTQYF. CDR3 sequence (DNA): TGTGCCAGCAGCCCCGAGGCGAGCACGCAGTATTTT.

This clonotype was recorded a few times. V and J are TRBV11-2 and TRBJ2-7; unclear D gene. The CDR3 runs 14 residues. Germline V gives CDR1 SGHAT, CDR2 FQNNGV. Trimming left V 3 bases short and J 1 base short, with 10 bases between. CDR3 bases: TGTGCCAGCAGCTTCCTGGACGGGTCCTACGAGCAGTACTTC. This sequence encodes CASSFLDGSYEQYF.

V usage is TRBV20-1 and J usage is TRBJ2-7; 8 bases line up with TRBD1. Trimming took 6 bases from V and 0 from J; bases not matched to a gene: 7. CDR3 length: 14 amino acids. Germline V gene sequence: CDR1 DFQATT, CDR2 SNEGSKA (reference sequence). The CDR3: CSASAGTGSYEQYF. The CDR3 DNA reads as TGCAGTGCGTCAGCAGGGACAGGCTCCTACGAGCAGTACTTC.

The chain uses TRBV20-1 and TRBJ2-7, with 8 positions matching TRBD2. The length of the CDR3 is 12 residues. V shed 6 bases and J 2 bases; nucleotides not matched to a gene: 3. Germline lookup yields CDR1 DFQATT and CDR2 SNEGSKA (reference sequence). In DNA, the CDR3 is TGCAGTGCGCCGGGACTAGCCTACGAGCAGTACTTC. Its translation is CSAPGLAYEQYF.

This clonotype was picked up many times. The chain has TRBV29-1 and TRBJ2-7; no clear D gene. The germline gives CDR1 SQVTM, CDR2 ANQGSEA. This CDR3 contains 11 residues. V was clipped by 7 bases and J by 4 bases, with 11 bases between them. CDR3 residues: CSATGGYEQYF. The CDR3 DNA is TGCAGCGCCACCGGTGGATACGAGCAGTACTTC.

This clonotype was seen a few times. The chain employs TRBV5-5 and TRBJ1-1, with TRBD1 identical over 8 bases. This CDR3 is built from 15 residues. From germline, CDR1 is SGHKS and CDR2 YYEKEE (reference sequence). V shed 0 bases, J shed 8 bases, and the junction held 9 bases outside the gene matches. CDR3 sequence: CASSLGPSGGAEAFF. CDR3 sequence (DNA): TGTGCCAGCAGCTTGGGACCTTCAGGGGGCGCGGAAGCTTTCTTT. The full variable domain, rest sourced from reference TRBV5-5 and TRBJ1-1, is DAGVTQSPTHLIKTRGQQVTLRCSPISGHKSVSWYQQVLGQGPQFIFQYYEKEERGRGNFPDRFSARQFPNYSSELNVNALLLGDSALYLCASSLGPSGGAEAFFGQGTRLTVV.

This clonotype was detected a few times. The CDR3 sequence is CASSESLTSGRTDTQYF. In DNA form, the CDR3 reads TGCGCCAGCAGTGAAAGCTTAACTAGCGGGAGGACAGATACGCAGTATTTT. V and J are TRBV10-2 and TRBJ2-3, with 12 positions matching TRBD2. The J segment lost 3 bases and the V segment lost 3 bases, leaving 7 bases of the junction unmatched. The germline V gene has CDR1 WSHSY and CDR2 SAAADI. The CDR3 covers 17 residues.

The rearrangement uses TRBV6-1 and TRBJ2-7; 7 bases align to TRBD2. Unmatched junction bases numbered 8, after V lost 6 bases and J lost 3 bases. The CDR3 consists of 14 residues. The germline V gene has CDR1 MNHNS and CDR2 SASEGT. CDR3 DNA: TGTGCCAGCAGCCTACTAGCGAAGAACTACGAGCAGTACTTC. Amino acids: CASSLLAKNYEQYF.

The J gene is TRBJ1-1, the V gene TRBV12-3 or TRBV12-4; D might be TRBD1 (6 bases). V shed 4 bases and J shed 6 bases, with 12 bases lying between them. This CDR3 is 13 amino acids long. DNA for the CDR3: TGTGCCAGCAGTTACAGGGCTTTCGCTGAAGCTTTCTTT. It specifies CASSYRAFAEAFF.

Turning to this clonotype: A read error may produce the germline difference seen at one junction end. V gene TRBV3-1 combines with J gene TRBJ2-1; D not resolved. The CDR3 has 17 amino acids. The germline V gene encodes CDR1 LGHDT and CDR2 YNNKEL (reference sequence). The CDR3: CASSQGFSSVSDNEQFF. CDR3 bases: TGTGCCAGCAGCCAAGGCTTCTCAAGCGTCTCCGACAATGAGCAGTTCTTC.

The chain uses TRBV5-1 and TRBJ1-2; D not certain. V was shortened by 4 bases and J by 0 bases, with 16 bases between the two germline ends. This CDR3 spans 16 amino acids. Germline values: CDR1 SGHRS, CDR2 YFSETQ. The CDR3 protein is CASSPTFRLANYGYTF. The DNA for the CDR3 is TGCGCCAGCAGCCCGACCTTTAGACTTGCTAACTATGGCTACACCTTC.

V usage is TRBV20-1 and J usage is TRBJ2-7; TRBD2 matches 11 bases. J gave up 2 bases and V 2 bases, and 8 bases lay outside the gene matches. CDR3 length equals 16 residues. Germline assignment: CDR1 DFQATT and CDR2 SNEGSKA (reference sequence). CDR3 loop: CSARPQLAGVAYEQYF. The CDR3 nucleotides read TGCAGTGCTAGACCACAACTAGCGGGAGTAGCCTACGAGCAGTACTTC.

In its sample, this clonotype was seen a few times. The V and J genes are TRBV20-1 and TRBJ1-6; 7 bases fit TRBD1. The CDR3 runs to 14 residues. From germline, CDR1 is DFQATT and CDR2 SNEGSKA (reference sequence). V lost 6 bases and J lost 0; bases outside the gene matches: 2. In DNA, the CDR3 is TGCAGTGCCGCAGGGGGCTCCTATAATTCACCCCTCCACTTT. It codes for CSAAGGSYNSPLHF.

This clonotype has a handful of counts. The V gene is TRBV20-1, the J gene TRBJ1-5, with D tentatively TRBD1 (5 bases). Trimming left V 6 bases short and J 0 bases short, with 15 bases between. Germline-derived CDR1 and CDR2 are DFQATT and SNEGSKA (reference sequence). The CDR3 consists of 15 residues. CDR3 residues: CSATLGAYSNQPQHF. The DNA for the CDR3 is TGCAGTGCCACCCTTGGGGCTTATAGCAATCAGCCCCAGCATTTT.

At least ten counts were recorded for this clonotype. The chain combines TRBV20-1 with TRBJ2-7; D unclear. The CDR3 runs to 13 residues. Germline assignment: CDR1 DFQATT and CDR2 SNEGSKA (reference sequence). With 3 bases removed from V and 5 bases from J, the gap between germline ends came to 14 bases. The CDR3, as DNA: TGCAGTGCTAGCACTCCCAACAGCGACGAGCAGTACTTC. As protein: CSASTPNSDEQYF.